This TCR beta chain appears in the sequencing data of a study of blood T cells in healthy people across ages. The use of a sample-barcoded 5' primer and a J-beta primer mix characterized a second PCR of roughly 6 to 11 cycles. Each cDNA molecule was tagged by a template-switch adaptor that had 12 random nucleotides. MiXCR was run by TCRdb on the 5' RACE reads, yielding one entry per CDR3 protein. The sample consists of 650,000 to 700,000 distinct CDR3 sequences, roughly half of them appearing once. Peripheral blood, roughly 9.3 milliliters per donor, was collected. Trimming pared 3 bases from V and 1 base from J, leaving 15 bases between. The CDR3 consists of 16 residues. CDR1 and CDR2 from the germline V gene are SGHDN and FVKESK.

Sequencing used blood. The clonotype comes from a woman of 80 years or more in good health. The chain carries TRBV14 and TRBJ1-2; D gene unclear. The CDR3 loop is CASSHGQRLYNYGYTF. The CDR3 DNA reads TGTGCCAGCAGCCATGGTCAGAGGCTGTATAACTATGGCTACACCTTC.